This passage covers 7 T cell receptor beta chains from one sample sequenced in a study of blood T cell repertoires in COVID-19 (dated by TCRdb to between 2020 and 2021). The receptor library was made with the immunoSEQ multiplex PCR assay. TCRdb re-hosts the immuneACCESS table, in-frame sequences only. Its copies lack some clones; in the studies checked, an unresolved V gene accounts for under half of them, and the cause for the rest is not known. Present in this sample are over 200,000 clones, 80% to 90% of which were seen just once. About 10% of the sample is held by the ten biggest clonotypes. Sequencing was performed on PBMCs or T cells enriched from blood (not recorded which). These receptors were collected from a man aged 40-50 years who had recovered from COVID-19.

CDR3 protein: CASSTMTSGGQELFF. As DNA, the CDR3 is TGTGCCAGTAGTACCATGACTAGCGGGGGCCAGGAGCTGTTTTTT. The chain is built from TRBV19 and TRBJ2-2; 12 nucleotides align to TRBD2. The CDR3 has 15 residues. After removal of 4 bases from V and 10 bases from J, the junction contained 7 bases not matched to a gene. Germline V lookup: CDR1 LNHDA, CDR2 SQIVND (reference sequence).

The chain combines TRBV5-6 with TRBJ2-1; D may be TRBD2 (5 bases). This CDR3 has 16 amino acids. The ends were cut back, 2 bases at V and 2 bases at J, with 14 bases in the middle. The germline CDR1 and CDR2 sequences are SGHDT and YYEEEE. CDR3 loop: CASSFSGSRTYNEQFF. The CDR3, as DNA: TGTGCCAGCAGCTTTTCGGGGTCGCGTACCTACAATGAGCAGTTCTTC.

CDR3 protein: CASSPRTGYTDTQYF. As DNA, the CDR3 is TGTGCCAGCAGCCCTCGAACGGGGTACACAGATACGCAGTATTTT. The chain has TRBV7-3 and TRBJ2-3; a possible D gene is TRBD2 (5 bases). CDR3 size: 15 residues. CDR1 and CDR2 from the germline V gene are SGHTA and FQGTGA. V was clipped by 5 bases and J by 2 bases, with 14 bases between them.

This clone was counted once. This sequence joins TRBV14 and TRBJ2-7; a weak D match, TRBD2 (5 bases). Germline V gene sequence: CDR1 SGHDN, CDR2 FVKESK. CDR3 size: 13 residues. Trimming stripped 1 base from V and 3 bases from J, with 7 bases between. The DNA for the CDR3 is TGTGCCAGCAGCCAAGGAGAGGGCTACGAGCAGTACTTC. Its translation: CASSQGEGYEQYF.

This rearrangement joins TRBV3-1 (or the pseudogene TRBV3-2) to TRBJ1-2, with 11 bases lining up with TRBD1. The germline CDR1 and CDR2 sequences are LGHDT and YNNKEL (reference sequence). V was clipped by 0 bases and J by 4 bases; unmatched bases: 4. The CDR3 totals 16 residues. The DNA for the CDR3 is TGTGCCAGCAGCCAAGAGGGGACAGGGGGGATCTATGGCTACACCTTC. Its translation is CASSQEGTGGIYGYTF.

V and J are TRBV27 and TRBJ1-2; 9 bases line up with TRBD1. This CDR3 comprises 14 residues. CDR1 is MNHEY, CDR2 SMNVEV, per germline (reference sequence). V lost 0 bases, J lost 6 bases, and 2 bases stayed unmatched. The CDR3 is CASSLSGTGNGYTF. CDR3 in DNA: TGTGCCAGCAGTTTATCGGGGACAGGGAATGGCTACACCTTC.

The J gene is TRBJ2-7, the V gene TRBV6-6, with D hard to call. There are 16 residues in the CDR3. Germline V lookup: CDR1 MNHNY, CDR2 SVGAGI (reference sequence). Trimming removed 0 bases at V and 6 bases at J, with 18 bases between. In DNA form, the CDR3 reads TGTGCCAGCAGTTACTCAGTTCTGGCCCCATCGTCCGAGCAGTACTTC. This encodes CASSYSVLAPSSEQYF.